This T cell receptor beta chain was identified in a study of shared clonotypes between healthy human individuals. Whole-study results and caveats: Despite large depth, rarefaction showed incomplete sorted-subset sequencing.

Germline V gene sequence: CDR1 LGHNA, CDR2 YNFKEQ. The CDR3 contains 14 residues. Each subset's genomic DNA was shared equally among a number of immunoSEQ plates. Each replicate PCR on the sorted subsets used 200 to 250 ng DNA (around 30,000 T cell genomes). TCRdb's copy holds only in-frame clones and misses some; the assay was immunoSEQ multiplex PCR. The sample lists around 1,100,000 clones; around 77% were seen once. As concerns this clone: The antigen remains undetermined. At one end the junction does not follow the germline gene, possibly because of a read error. The sample contains more than one DNA sequence encoding this CDR3.

This TCR was recovered from a man between 18 and 35 years old in good health. Some clones in this sample may be carry-over from other donors' samples. The V and J genes are TRBV4-2 and TRBJ1-2, with D perhaps matching TRBD1 (5 bases). The sequenced material came from memory CD4+ T cells from PBMCs. Regarding subset: CD45RA-negative fraction. Here the CDR3 reads CASSQEGAHYGYTF. The CDR3 DNA sequence: TGTGCCAGCAGTCAAGAAGGGGCCCACTATGGCTACACCTTC.